This TCR beta chain was captured in a study of cytomegalovirus exposure and HLA in healthy donors. The CDR3 is 13 amino acids. The germline CDR1 and CDR2 sequences are SGHRS and YFSETQ. V was pared by 0 bases and J by 5 bases, with 9 bases between. Measured with immunoSEQ multiplex PCR; TCRdb has only the in-frame clones, and not every one. The sample shows 200,000 to 300,000 clones, roughly 90% of them seen only once. Sequencing was performed on PBMCs. This TCR derives from a young man in good health and CMV-seropositive. V gene TRBV5-1 combines with J gene TRBJ2-7; D not resolved. The CDR3 region is CASSLGFIDEQYF. The CDR3, as DNA: TGCGCCAGCAGCTTGGGGTTTATCGACGAGCAGTACTTC.